These 22 T cell receptor beta chains came from one sample sequenced in a study of blood T cell repertoires in COVID-19. Sequencing was performed with immunoSEQ multiplex PCR; in TCRdb, only in-frame clones are kept and a portion is missing. This table holds 200,000 to 300,000 clones, around 86% found once. The sequencing sample was made of peripheral blood. These receptors were obtained from a woman between 70 and 85 years old with active or convalescent COVID-19.

This clone has only a few counts. This chain connects TRBV13 to TRBJ2-5; 11 bases fit TRBD2. The CDR3 contains 16 residues. Germline CDR1 and CDR2: PRHDT and FYEKMQ (reference sequence). Germline trimming cut 5 bases from V and 4 bases from J; bases unmatched to any gene: 9. The DNA for the CDR3 is TGTGCCAGCAGCGTAGTAGCGGGGGGGCGGAGAGAGACCCAGTACTTC. Its translation: CASSVVAGGRRETQYF.

The chain has TRBV19 and TRBJ2-1, with TRBD2 matching over 14 bases. The V segment lost 7 bases and the J segment 10 bases; nucleotides outside the gene matches: 3. This CDR3 is 13 amino acids long. Germline lookup yields CDR1 LNHDA and CDR2 SQIVND (reference sequence). CDR3: CASNRLAGGEQFF. The CDR3 nucleotides are TGTGCCAGTAACCGACTAGCGGGGGGGGAGCAGTTCTTC.

The rearrangement joins TRBV3-1 (or the pseudogene TRBV3-2) to TRBJ2-2, with D possibly being TRBD1 (6 bases). Trimming left V 1 base short and J 3 bases short, with 6 bases between. CDR3 size: 14 residues. The germline gives CDR1 LGHDT, CDR2 YNNKEL (reference sequence). The CDR3 DNA reads TGTGCCAGCAGCCAAGGGACAGACACCGGGGAGCTGTTTTTT. Translated, it gives CASSQGTDTGELFF.

The genes are TRBV12-3 or TRBV12-4 and TRBJ1-1; D gene ambiguous. The CDR3 loop spans 12 amino acids. Trimming took off 3 bases at V and 6 bases at J, with 8 bases between the two ends. CDR3 in DNA: TGTGCCAGCAGTTTGGAGTATCCTGAAGCTTTCTTT. Protein product: CASSLEYPEAFF.

V usage is TRBV20-1 and J usage is TRBJ1-1; 7 nucleotides align to TRBD1. Germline CDR1 and CDR2: DFQATT and SNEGSKA (reference sequence). Unmatched junction bases numbered 3, after V lost 3 bases and J lost 2 bases. The CDR3 has 13 amino acids. The CDR3 spells CSASRDSNTEAFF. The CDR3 DNA sequence: TGCAGTGCTAGTAGGGACAGTAACACTGAAGCTTTCTTT.

The chain joins TRBV4-1 to TRBJ1-3; tentatively, D is TRBD1 (5 bases). The V and J ends lost 5 bases and 5 bases respectively, with 22 bases between them. The CDR3 is 17 residues long. The V gene's germline CDR1 is MGHRA and CDR2 YSYEKL. CDR3 sequence: CASSLGEGGNRRNTIYF. The CDR3 nucleotides read TGCGCCAGCAGCTTGGGGGAGGGTGGGAATCGAAGAAACACCATATATTTT.

This chain joins TRBV11-2 and TRBJ2-2, with D tentatively TRBD2 (6 bases). Germline assignment: CDR1 SGHAT and CDR2 FQNNGV. The V and J ends lost 5 bases and 0 bases respectively, with 13 bases between them. This CDR3 is 16 amino acids long. The CDR3 nucleotides read TGTGCCAGCAGCCTAGGGACTTCGCCGAACACCGGGGAGCTGTTTTTT. Protein: CASSLGTSPNTGELFF.

The V call is TRBV7-2, the J call TRBJ1-5; a possible D gene is TRBD1 (5 bases). The CDR3 length is 16 residues. The V end lost 6 bases, the J end lost 4 bases, and 19 bases lay between the germline ends. Germline assignment: CDR1 SGHTA and CDR2 FQGNSA. CDR3 sequence (DNA): TGTGCCAGCAGTTCCTACACCGGGGGAGCAAATCAGCCCCAGCATTTT. It encodes CASSSYTGGANQPQHF.

The chain joins TRBV9 to TRBJ1-2; perhaps TRBD1 as D (5 bases). This CDR3 contains 14 residues. Trimming removed 4 bases from V and 6 bases from J, with 16 bases in between. Per the germline V gene, CDR1 is SGDLS and CDR2 is YYNGEE. The CDR3 sequence: CASSPREGADGYTF. The DNA of the CDR3 is TGTGCCAGCAGCCCCCGCGAAGGGGCAGATGGCTACACCTTC. Full variable domain (remainder filled in from reference TRBV9 and TRBJ1-2): DSGVTQTPKHLITATGQRVTLRCSPRSGDLSVYWYQQSLDQGLQFLIQYYNGEERAKGNILERFSAQQFPDLHSELNLSSLELGDSALYFCASSPREGADGYTFGSGTRLTVV.

The rearrangement joins TRBV9 to TRBJ2-2, with 10 bases fitting TRBD2. CDR1 is SGDLS and CDR2 is YYNGEE in the germline V gene. The J segment lost 3 bases and the V segment lost 0 bases, leaving 2 bases of the junction unmatched. The CDR3 runs 16 residues. CDR3 region: CASSVGLAGDTGELFF. The CDR3 nucleotides read TGTGCCAGCAGCGTAGGCCTAGCGGGGGACACCGGGGAGCTGTTTTTT.

The chain is built from TRBV19 and TRBJ1-2, with 7 bases identical to TRBD1. The ends lost 7 bases at V and 0 bases at J; junction bases unmatched: 8. This CDR3 region has 15 residues. The germline V gene encodes CDR1 LNHDA and CDR2 SQIVND (reference sequence). CDR3 loop: CASINPGTANYGYTF. CDR3 nucleotides: TGTGCCAGTATTAATCCCGGGACAGCTAACTATGGCTACACCTTC.

CDR3 amino acids: CASSGGANEKLFF. DNA of the CDR3: TGTGCCAGTTCAGGGGGAGCTAATGAAAAACTGTTTTTT. The chain recombines TRBV19 with TRBJ1-4; the match to TRBD1 covers 7 bases. The CDR3 sequence is 13 residues long. With 8 bases clipped from V and 3 bases from J, the junction kept 3 bases outside the gene matches. Germline loops: CDR1 LNHDA, CDR2 SQIVND (reference sequence). Supplemented by reference TRBV19 and TRBJ1-4, the full variable domain reads DGGITQSPKYLFRKEGQNVTLSCEQNLNHDAMYWYRQDPGQGLRLIYYSQIVNDFQKGDIAEGYSVSREKKESFPLTVTSAQKNPTAFYLCASSGGANEKLFFGSGTQLSVL.

In DNA, the CDR3 is TGCGCCAGCAGCTTGGAACAGGGTTCTGAAGCTTTCTTT. It encodes CASSLEQGSEAFF. The chain has TRBV5-1 and TRBJ1-1; TRBD1 is a possible D gene (6 bases). V was shortened by 0 bases and J by 6 bases, with 9 bases between the two germline ends. This CDR3 is built from 13 residues. The germline V gene has CDR1 SGHRS and CDR2 YFSETQ.

The rearrangement links TRBV4-2 to TRBJ1-1; weak D call: TRBD1 (5 bases). Trimming left V 4 bases short and J 1 base short, with 10 bases between. Germline V CDR1 and CDR2: LGHNA, YNFKEQ. This CDR3 spans 14 amino acids. In DNA, the CDR3 is TGTGCCAGCAGCCCCGGCACAGGGAACACTGAAGCTTTCTTT. It encodes CASSPGTGNTEAFF.

The chain combines TRBV7-2 with TRBJ2-3, with TRBD1 matching 7 bases. The germline V gene has CDR1 SGHTA and CDR2 FQGNSA. V lost 5 bases and J lost 3; bases outside the gene matches: 5. The CDR3 is 14 amino acids. This CDR3 is CASSNRDSTDTQYF. As DNA, the CDR3 is TGTGCCAGCAGCAACCGGGACAGTACAGATACGCAGTATTTT.

This chain links TRBV11-2 with TRBJ1-1; D may be TRBD1 (5 bases). V was shortened by 1 base and J by 4 bases, with 7 bases between the two germline ends. The CDR3 runs 13 residues. Germline V gene lookup returns CDR1 SGHAT and CDR2 FQNNGV. The CDR3 is CASSLGTSTEAFF. The CDR3 region has the DNA TGTGCCAGCAGCTTAGGGACATCCACTGAAGCTTTCTTT.

This sequence joins TRBV18 and TRBJ2-7; maybe TRBD1 (5 bases). CDR1 and CDR2 from the germline V gene are KGHSH and LQKENI. V was clipped by 2 bases and J by 6 bases, with 14 bases between them. CDR3 length equals 14 residues. CDR3 coding DNA: TGTGCCAGCTCACCAACCTCAGGGTCGGGCGAGCAGTACTTC. This sequence encodes CASSPTSGSGEQYF.

V is TRBV7-9 and J is TRBJ1-3; a possible D gene is TRBD1 (5 bases). The CDR3 runs to 17 residues. Germline V gene sequence: CDR1 SEHNR, CDR2 FQNEAQ (reference sequence). V gave up 5 bases and J gave up 5 bases, with 22 bases separating them. CDR3 sequence (DNA): TGTGCCAGCAGCCCGCGGGGGTTACTGTCGGGAAGAAACACCATATATTTT. Its protein is CASSPRGLLSGRNTIYF.

The J gene is TRBJ1-6, the V gene TRBV11-1; D is unclear. Germline V gene data show CDR1 as SGHAT and CDR2 as FQDESV (reference sequence). The CDR3 extends over 12 amino acids. V lost 5 bases and J lost 9, with 8 bases in between. The DNA of the CDR3 is TGTGCCAGCAGCGTAGACGGTTCACCCCTCCACTTT. Translating gives CASSVDGSPLHF.

This chain links TRBV11-2 with TRBJ1-1, with no clear D. This CDR3 is built from 16 residues. Trimming pared 2 bases from V and 1 base from J, leaving 14 bases between. In germline, CDR1 is SGHAT, CDR2 FQNNGV. The CDR3 DNA reads TGTGCCAGCAGCTTAAGTAGCCGGGAATGGAACACTGAAGCTTTCTTT. Amino acids: CASSLSSREWNTEAFF.

The chain employs TRBV7-2 and TRBJ2-1; weak D call: TRBD1 (6 bases). This CDR3 is 14 amino acids long. Germline V lookup: CDR1 SGHTA, CDR2 FQGNSA. Trimming removed 5 bases at V and 10 bases at J, with 18 bases between. For the CDR3, the DNA is TGTGCCAGCAGCCTACTACAGGGTCGTGGAGAGCAGTTCTTC. Its protein is CASSLLQGRGEQFF.

This clone was observed a few times. This chain uses TRBV6-5 with TRBJ2-7, with 9 bases aligning to TRBD1. The germline gives CDR1 MNHEY, CDR2 SVGAGI. Unmatched junction bases numbered 2, after V lost 8 bases and J lost 3 bases. This CDR3 contains 12 residues. Here the CDR3 DNA reads TGTGCCAGCGGGGACAGGGTCTACGAGCAGTACTTC. This codes for CASGDRVYEQYF.